Listed here are 25 T cell receptor beta chains from one sample, sequenced in a study of blood T cells in healthy people across ages (dated by TCRdb to between 2015 and 2016). Library method: 5' RACE. A second PCR of about 6 to 12 cycles was performed with a sample-barcoded 5' primer and a J-beta primer mix. The public reads were reprocessed in TCRdb via fastp at Q25 and MiXCR, keeping in-frame beta chains. Each CDR3 protein gets just one entry, which takes the most common genes and DNA from the rows behind it. This sample is represented by around 1,800,000 distinct CDR3 sequences; about 39% of them were singletons. The leading ten clones occupy 23% of the sample. Sequences were obtained from blood. The receptors were gathered from a human donor in good health.

This clonotype appeared a few times. The chain couples TRBV5-4 to TRBJ2-3; TRBD2 agrees at 10 bases. The germline V gene encodes CDR1 SGHNT and CDR2 YYREEE (reference sequence). CDR3 length: 15 residues. The trim removed 7 bases at V and 2 bases at J, leaving 7 bases unmatched. CDR3 amino acids: CASYSLAGPTDTQYF. CDR3 sequence (DNA): TGTGCCAGCTACTCACTAGCGGGGCCCACAGATACGCAGTATTTT.

This clonotype was counted only a few times. This chain joins TRBV20-1 and TRBJ2-3; TRBD2 might be the D (6 bases). Germline CDR1 is DFQATT and CDR2 is SNEGSKA (reference sequence). V was pared by 6 bases and J by 2 bases, with 21 bases between. This CDR3 contains 16 residues. Written as DNA, the CDR3 is TGCAGTGCCACATCTCGGAGGGACGCGGCCACAGATACGCAGTATTTT. Translation: CSATSRRDAATDTQYF.

This clonotype was counted a few times. The chain employs TRBV6-1 and TRBJ2-5; D is perhaps TRBD1 (5 bases). CDR1 is MNHNS, CDR2 SASEGT, per germline. CDR3 length equals 12 residues. V was trimmed by 2 bases and J by 4 bases, leaving 5 bases between them. CDR3 bases: TGTGCCAGCAGTGAACAGGGAGAGACCCAGTACTTC. Its protein is CASSEQGETQYF.

The chain joins TRBV12-3 or TRBV12-4 to TRBJ2-1; weak D call: TRBD1 (6 bases). CDR3 size: 14 residues. V gave up 5 bases and J gave up 6 bases, with 14 bases separating them. CDR3 nucleotide sequence: TGTGCCAGCAGTCAAAACAGGGTTTCCAATGAGCAGTTCTTC. It specifies CASSQNRVSNEQFF.

This chain uses TRBV6-6 with TRBJ2-3; D unclear. Trimming cost V 0 bases and J 4 bases, with 11 bases left between them. The germline gives CDR1 MNHNY, CDR2 SVGAGI (reference sequence). CDR3 size: 15 residues. Here the CDR3 reads CASSYSTLIADTQYF. Here the CDR3 DNA reads TGTGCCAGCAGTTACTCGACCCTCATAGCAGATACGCAGTATTTT.

This clonotype occurred a few times. V is TRBV13 and J is TRBJ2-5, with 13 bases aligning to TRBD2. This CDR3 spans 16 amino acids. With V trimmed by 5 bases and J by 2 bases, 5 bases remained unmatched. Germline values: CDR1 PRHDT, CDR2 FYEKMQ (reference sequence). The CDR3 nucleotides are TGTGCCAGCAGCACCCGACTAGCGGGGGGACAAGAGACCCAGTACTTC. This gives the protein CASSTRLAGGQETQYF.

This rearrangement joins TRBV28 to TRBJ2-4; D is undetermined. Between the trimmed V and J ends, which lost 3 bases and 0 bases, there was a span of 18 bases. This CDR3 contains 18 residues. From germline, CDR1 is MDHEN and CDR2 SYDVKM. CDR3 bases: TGTGCCAGCAGTTTGTTCTCAGGATATTTGCTAGCCAAAAACATTCAGTACTTC. Protein: CASSLFSGYLLAKNIQYF.

V and J are TRBV4-3 and TRBJ1-1; D is possibly TRBD1 (6 bases). V was shortened by 0 bases and J by 5 bases, with 16 bases between the two germline ends. Per germline, CDR1 LGHNA and CDR2 YSLEER. This CDR3 spans 16 amino acids. CDR3 residues: CASSQDLPIGGTEAFF. CDR3 nucleotide sequence: TGCGCCAGCAGCCAAGATCTGCCGATAGGGGGGACTGAAGCTTTCTTT.

This rearrangement joins TRBV7-2 to TRBJ2-7, with a weak D call TRBD2 (5 bases). The DNA end is a closer match to TRBJ2-5, so the J assignment may be wrong. Germline loops: CDR1 SGHTA, CDR2 FQGNSA. This CDR3 spans 16 amino acids. DNA of the CDR3: TGTGCCAGCAGCCCGCGCGCCCGTCTACCGGGGGAGACCCAGTACTTC. The encoded protein is CASSPRARLPGETQYF.

This clonotype was seen more than once but under ten times. The gene calls are TRBV7-9 and TRBJ1-1; unclear D gene. Germline-derived CDR1 and CDR2 are SEHNR and FQNEAQ (reference sequence). This CDR3 has 14 residues. Trimming cost V 5 bases and J 5 bases, with 15 bases left between them. The CDR3 here is CASSLLMTRTEAFF. The CDR3 DNA sequence: TGTGCCAGCAGCCTCCTAATGACCCGAACTGAAGCTTTCTTT. Based on the CDR3 plus reference TRBV7-9 and TRBJ1-1, the full variable domain is DTGVSQNPRHKITKRGQNVTFRCDPISEHNRLYWYRQTLGQGPEFLTYFQNEAQLEKSRLLSDRFSAERPKGSFSTLEIQRTEQGDSAMYLCASSLLMTRTEAFFGQGTRLTVV.

The CDR3 loop is CSADGGTSEAFF. CDR3 nucleotides: TGCAGTGCCGATGGGGGTACATCTGAAGCTTTCTTT. This chain connects TRBV20-1 to TRBJ1-1, with a weak D call TRBD1 (5 bases). Trimming removed 6 bases from V and 6 bases from J, with 14 bases in between. The CDR3 contains 12 residues. The germline V gene has CDR1 DFQATT and CDR2 SNEGSKA (reference sequence).

Only one count was recorded for this clonotype. The rearrangement uses TRBV4-3 and TRBJ1-6, with D tentatively TRBD1 (6 bases). Germline CDR1 LGHNA, CDR2 YSLEER. Trimming shortened V by 2 bases and J by 6 bases, and 11 bases separated the two germline ends. The CDR3 totals 15 residues. The CDR3 nucleotides are TGCGCCAGCAGCCAAACAGGGAGGAGTAATTCACCCCTCCACTTT. It encodes CASSQTGRSNSPLHF.

The table lists this clonotype with many counts. The chain combines TRBV7-2 with TRBJ1-2; the match to TRBD1 covers 9 bases. Germline V gene lookup returns CDR1 SGHTA and CDR2 FQGNSA. The CDR3 contains 14 residues. J gave up 3 bases and V 6 bases, and 5 bases lay outside the gene matches. The CDR3 loop is CASSSGQGYYGYTF. CDR3 DNA sequence: TGTGCCAGCAGTTCTGGACAGGGGTACTATGGCTACACCTTC.

The chain uses TRBV4-1 and TRBJ2-1, with TRBD1 as a possible D gene (6 bases). V lost 4 bases and J 2 bases, leaving 21 bases between the germline ends. The germline V gene has CDR1 MGHRA and CDR2 YSYEKL. This CDR3 is built from 18 residues. The CDR3 here is CASSPNPPDRQTYNEQFF. For the CDR3, the DNA is TGCGCCAGCAGCCCCAATCCCCCAGACAGGCAGACCTACAATGAGCAGTTCTTC.

J is TRBJ2-5 and V is TRBV20-1; D may be TRBD1 (6 bases). Germline V gene sequence: CDR1 DFQATT, CDR2 SNEGSKA (reference sequence). The CDR3 is 14 residues long. The V and J ends lost 5 bases and 1 base respectively, with 14 bases between them. This chain's CDR3 is CSAHRANTQETQYF. DNA for the CDR3: TGCAGTGCTCACAGGGCCAACACCCAAGAGACCCAGTACTTC.

This sequence joins TRBV3-1 and TRBJ2-7; D gene uncertain. The germline CDR1 and CDR2 sequences are LGHDT and YNNKEL (reference sequence). V was pared by 5 bases and J by 6 bases, with 17 bases between. This CDR3 has 14 residues. This CDR3 is CASSSRTTPGEQYF. The CDR3 nucleotides read TGTGCCAGCAGCTCCCGGACGACCCCGGGCGAGCAGTACTTC.

The genes are TRBV5-1 and TRBJ2-6; D may correspond to TRBD1 or TRBD2 (6 bases each). In germline, CDR1 is SGHRS, CDR2 YFSETQ. The ends were cut back, 2 bases at V and 0 bases at J, with 21 bases in the middle. This CDR3 is 20 amino acids long. CDR3 nucleotides: TGCGCCAGCAGCTTAAGGACGGTGGGGGGCCTTAACTCTGGGGCCAACGTCCTGACTTTC. Translation gives CASSLRTVGGLNSGANVLTF.

The gene calls are TRBV5-6 and TRBJ2-1; D may be TRBD2 (6 bases). Germline CDR1 SGHDT, CDR2 YYEEEE. The length of the CDR3 is 15 residues. V was clipped by 0 bases and J by 6 bases, with 13 bases between them. The CDR3 sequence: CASSLGGLEGNEQFF. CDR3 DNA: TGTGCCAGCAGCTTGGGAGGGTTGGAGGGCAATGAGCAGTTCTTC. Full variable domain (rest looked up from reference TRBV5-6 and TRBJ2-1): DAGVTQSPTHLIKTRGQQVTLRCSPKSGHDTVSWYQQALGQGPQFIFQYYEEEERQRGNFPDRFSGHQFPNYSSELNVNALLLGDSALYLCASSLGGLEGNEQFFGPGTRLTVL.

The chain combines TRBV29-1 with TRBJ1-5, with D tentatively TRBD1 (6 bases). V gave up 6 bases and J gave up 7 bases, with 19 bases separating them. CDR1 is SQVTM and CDR2 is ANQGSEA in the germline V gene. CDR3 length: 14 residues. This CDR3 reads CSVSGELGGQPQHF. CDR3 DNA sequence: TGCAGCGTCTCCGGCGAGCTAGGGGGACAGCCCCAGCATTTT.

This clonotype was counted ten times or more. V is TRBV7-9 and J is TRBJ2-3; D is unresolved. Germline CDR1 and CDR2: SEHNR and FQNEAQ (reference sequence). This CDR3 comprises 17 residues. V gave up 5 bases and J gave up 1 base, with 19 bases separating them. The CDR3 reads CASSQQLRTVRTDTQYF. The CDR3 DNA follows: TGTGCCAGCAGCCAGCAGCTTCGGACGGTGCGCACAGATACGCAGTATTTT.

Note on this clonotype: One end of the junction does not line up with germline, which may come from a read error. This chain connects TRBV7-7 to TRBJ2-1; D gene ambiguous. The CDR3 is 17 amino acids. The V gene's germline CDR1 is SSHAT and CDR2 FNYEAQ (reference sequence). The CDR3 protein is CASSQLLGPSSYSEQFF. The DNA of the CDR3 is TGTGCCAGCAGCCAATTGCTAGGACCCAGCTCCTACAGTGAGCAGTTCTTC.

This chain uses TRBV4-2 with TRBJ2-1; the D call may be TRBD1 or TRBD2 (6 bases each). The V gene's germline CDR1 is LGHNA and CDR2 YNFKEQ. CDR3 size: 15 residues. V shed 1 base and J shed 5 bases, with 12 bases lying between them. Written as DNA, the CDR3 is TGTGCCAGCAGCCAAGGAGGGGGGCGAAACAATGAGCAGTTCTTC. It specifies CASSQGGGRNNEQFF.

The genes are TRBV20-1 and TRBJ2-1; 7 bases align to TRBD2. In germline, CDR1 is DFQATT, CDR2 SNEGSKA (reference sequence). V trimming: 0 bases; J trimming: 8 bases; junction bases outside the gene matches: 4. The CDR3 has 13 amino acids. CDR3 amino acids: CSARDRLADEQFF. CDR3 nucleotides: TGCAGTGCTAGAGATCGACTAGCAGATGAGCAGTTCTTC.

This chain joins TRBV28 and TRBJ2-7; 8 bases match TRBD1. V gave up 7 bases and J gave up 1 base; unmatched junction bases: 12. CDR3 size: 16 residues. CDR1 MDHEN and CDR2 SYDVKM come from the germline V gene. CDR3 coding DNA: TGTGCCAGCACCGCACCACCGGGACAGGAATCCTACGAGCAGTACTTC. It yields the protein CASTAPPGQESYEQYF.

This clonotype was seen a handful of times. CDR3 protein: CASSHWGGQGVSEQYF. CDR3 coding DNA: TGTGCCAGCAGCCATTGGGGAGGCCAGGGAGTAAGCGAGCAGTACTTC. The chain recombines TRBV7-2 with TRBJ2-4; D may be TRBD2 (6 bases). The J call may not be correct, given that the DNA end is closer to TRBJ2-7. CDR1 SGHTA and CDR2 FQGNSA come from the germline V gene. The CDR3 loop spans 16 amino acids.